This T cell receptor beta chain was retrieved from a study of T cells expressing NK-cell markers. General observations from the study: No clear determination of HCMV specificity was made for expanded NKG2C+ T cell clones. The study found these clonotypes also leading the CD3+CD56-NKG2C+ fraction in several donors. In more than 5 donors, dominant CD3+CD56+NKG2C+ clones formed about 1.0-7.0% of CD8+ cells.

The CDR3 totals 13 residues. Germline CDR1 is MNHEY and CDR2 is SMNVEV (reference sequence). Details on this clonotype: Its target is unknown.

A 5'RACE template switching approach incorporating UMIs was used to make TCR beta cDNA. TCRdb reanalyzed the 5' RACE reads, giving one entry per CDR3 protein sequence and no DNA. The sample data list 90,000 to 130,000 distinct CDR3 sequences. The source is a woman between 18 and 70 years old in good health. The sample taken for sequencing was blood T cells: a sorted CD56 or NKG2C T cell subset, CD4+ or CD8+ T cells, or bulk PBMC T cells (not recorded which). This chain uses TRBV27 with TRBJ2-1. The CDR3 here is CASSLKGYNEQFF.